The source of this T cell receptor (beta chain) is a study of response to subunit inactivated influenza vaccine. Study findings and constraints: Only a handful of new T cells, the authors suggested, are recruited with each seasonal influenza vaccination.

MiXCR, run by TCRdb on the RT-PCR reads, gives a single entry per CDR3 protein. The repertoire holds under 950,000 distinct CDR3 sequences, with 21% as singletons. This clonotype showed up just a few times. Antigen specificity is unknown. With 3 bases clipped from V and 0 bases from J, the junction kept 6 bases outside the gene matches. Germline loops: CDR1 DFQATT, CDR2 SNEGSKA (reference sequence). The CDR3 has 15 residues. The TCR was taken from a man aged 45-65 years who received an inactivated influenza vaccine. This sample comprised PBMCs from blood, obtained about 5 days after vaccination. The V gene is TRBV20-1, the J gene TRBJ2-7; 9 nucleotides match TRBD2. The CDR3 region has the DNA TGCAGTGCTAGTCGTAGCGGGAGAGGCTCCTACGAGCAGTACTTC. Residues: CSASRSGRGSYEQYF.